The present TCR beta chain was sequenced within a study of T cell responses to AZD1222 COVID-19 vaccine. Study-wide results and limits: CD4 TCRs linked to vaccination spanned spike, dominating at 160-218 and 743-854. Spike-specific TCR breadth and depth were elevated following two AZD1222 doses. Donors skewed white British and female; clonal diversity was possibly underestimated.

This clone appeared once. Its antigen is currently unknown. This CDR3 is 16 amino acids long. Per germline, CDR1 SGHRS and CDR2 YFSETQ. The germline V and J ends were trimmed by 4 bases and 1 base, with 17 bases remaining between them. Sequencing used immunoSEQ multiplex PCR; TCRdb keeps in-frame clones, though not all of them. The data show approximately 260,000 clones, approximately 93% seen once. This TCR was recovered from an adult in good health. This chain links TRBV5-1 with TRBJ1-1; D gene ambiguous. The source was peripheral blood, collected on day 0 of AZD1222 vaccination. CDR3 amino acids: CASSLGKGAQNTEAFF. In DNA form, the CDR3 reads TGCGCCAGCAGCCTGGGAAAGGGCGCCCAGAACACTGAAGCTTTCTTT.